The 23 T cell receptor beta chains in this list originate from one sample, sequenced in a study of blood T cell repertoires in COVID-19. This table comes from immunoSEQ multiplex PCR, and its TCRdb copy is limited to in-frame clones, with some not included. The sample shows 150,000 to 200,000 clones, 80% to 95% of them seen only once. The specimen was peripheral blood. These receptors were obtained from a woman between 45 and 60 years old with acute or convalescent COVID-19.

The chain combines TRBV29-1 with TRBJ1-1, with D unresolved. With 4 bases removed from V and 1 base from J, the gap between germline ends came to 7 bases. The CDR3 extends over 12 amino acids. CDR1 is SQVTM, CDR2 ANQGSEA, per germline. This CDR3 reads CSVVAGNTEAFF. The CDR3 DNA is TGCAGCGTTGTGGCTGGGAACACTGAAGCTTTCTTT. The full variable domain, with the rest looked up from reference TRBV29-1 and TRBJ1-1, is SAVISQKPSRDICQRGTSLTIQCQVDSQVTMMFWYRQQPGQSLTLIATANQGSEATYESGFVIDKFPISRPNLTFSTLTVSNMSPEDSSIYLCSVVAGNTEAFFGQGTRLTVV.

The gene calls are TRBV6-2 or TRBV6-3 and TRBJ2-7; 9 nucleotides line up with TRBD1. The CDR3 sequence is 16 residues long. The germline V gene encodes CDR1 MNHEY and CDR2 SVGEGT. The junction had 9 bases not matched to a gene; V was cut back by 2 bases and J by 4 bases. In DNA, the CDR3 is TGTGCCAGCAGTTACAACCACAGGGGGCCGAAGTACGAGCAGTACTTC. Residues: CASSYNHRGPKYEQYF.

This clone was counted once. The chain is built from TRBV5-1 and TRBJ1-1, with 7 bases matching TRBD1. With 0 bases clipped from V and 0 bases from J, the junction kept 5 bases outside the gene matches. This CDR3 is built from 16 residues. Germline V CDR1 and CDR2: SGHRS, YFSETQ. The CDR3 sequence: CASSLAPTGMNTEAFF. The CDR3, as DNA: TGCGCCAGCAGCTTGGCTCCGACAGGGATGAACACTGAAGCTTTCTTT.

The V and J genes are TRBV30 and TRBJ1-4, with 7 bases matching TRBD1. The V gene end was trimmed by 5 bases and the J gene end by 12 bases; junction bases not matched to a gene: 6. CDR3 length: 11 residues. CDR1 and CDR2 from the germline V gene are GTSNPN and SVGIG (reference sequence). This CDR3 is CAWAVGTELFF. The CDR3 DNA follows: TGTGCCTGGGCGGTAGGGACAGAACTGTTTTTT.

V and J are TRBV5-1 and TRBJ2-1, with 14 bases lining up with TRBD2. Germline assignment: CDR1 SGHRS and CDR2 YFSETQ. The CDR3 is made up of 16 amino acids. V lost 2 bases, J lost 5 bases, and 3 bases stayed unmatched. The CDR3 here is CASSLRTSGGNNEQFF. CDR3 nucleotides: TGCGCCAGCAGCTTACGGACTAGCGGGGGGAACAATGAGCAGTTCTTC.

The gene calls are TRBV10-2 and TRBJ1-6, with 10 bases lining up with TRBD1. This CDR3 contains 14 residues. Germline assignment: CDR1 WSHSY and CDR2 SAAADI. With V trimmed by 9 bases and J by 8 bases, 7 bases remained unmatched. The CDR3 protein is CASRWGTGDSPLHF. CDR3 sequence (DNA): TGCGCCAGTCGCTGGGGGACAGGGGATTCACCCCTCCACTTT.

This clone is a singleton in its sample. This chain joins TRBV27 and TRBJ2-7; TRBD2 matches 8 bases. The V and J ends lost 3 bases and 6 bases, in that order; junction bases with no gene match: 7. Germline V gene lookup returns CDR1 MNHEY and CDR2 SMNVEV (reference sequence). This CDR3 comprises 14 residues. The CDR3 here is CASSFLGTSVEQYF. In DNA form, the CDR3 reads TGTGCCAGCAGTTTCCTCGGGACTAGTGTCGAGCAGTACTTC.

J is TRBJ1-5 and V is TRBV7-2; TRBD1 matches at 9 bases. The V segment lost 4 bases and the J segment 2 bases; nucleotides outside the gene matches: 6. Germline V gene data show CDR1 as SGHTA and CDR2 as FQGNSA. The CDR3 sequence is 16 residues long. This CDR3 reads CASSSRDRVGNQPQHF. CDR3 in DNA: TGTGCCAGCAGCTCCCGGGACAGGGTTGGCAATCAGCCCCAGCATTTT.

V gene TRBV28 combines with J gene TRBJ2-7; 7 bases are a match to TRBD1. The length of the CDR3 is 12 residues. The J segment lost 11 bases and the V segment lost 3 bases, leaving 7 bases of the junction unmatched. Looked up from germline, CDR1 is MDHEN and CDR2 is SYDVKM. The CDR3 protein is CASSFTGAPEYF. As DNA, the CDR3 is TGTGCCAGCAGTTTTACAGGGGCCCCTGAGTACTTC.

CDR3 amino acids: CASALGQGIYEQYF. The CDR3, as DNA: TGTGCCAGCGCGCTGGGACAGGGTATCTACGAGCAGTACTTC. The genes are TRBV2 and TRBJ2-7; TRBD1 agrees at 9 bases. Germline CDR1 and CDR2: SNHLY and FYNNEI. This CDR3 is built from 14 residues. Unmatched junction bases numbered 8, after V lost 8 bases and J lost 3 bases. The complete variable domain, with remaining parts taken from reference TRBV2 and TRBJ2-7, reads EPEVTQTPSHQVTQMGQEVILRCVPISNHLYFYWYRQILGQKVEFLVSFYNNEISEKSEIFDDQFSVERPDGSNFTLKIRSTKLEDSAMYFCASALGQGIYEQYFGPGTRLTVT.

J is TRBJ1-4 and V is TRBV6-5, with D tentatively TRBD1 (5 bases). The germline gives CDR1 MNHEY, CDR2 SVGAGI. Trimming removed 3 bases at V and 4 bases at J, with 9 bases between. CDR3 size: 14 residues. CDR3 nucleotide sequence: TGTGCCAGCAGTTATGGGGCCAATAATGAAAAACTGTTTTTT. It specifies CASSYGANNEKLFF.

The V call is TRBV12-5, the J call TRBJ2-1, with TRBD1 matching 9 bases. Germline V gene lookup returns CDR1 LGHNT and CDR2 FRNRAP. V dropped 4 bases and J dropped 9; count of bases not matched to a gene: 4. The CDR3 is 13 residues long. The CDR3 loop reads CASGSTGGGEQFF. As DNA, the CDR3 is TGTGCTAGTGGTTCTACAGGGGGCGGTGAGCAGTTCTTC.

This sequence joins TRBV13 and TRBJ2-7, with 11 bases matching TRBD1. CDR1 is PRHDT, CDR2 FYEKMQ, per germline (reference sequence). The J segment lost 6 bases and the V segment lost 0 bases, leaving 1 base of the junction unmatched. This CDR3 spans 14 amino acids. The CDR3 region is CASSLGGQGGEQYF. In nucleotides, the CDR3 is TGTGCCAGCAGCTTAGGGGGACAGGGGGGCGAGCAGTACTTC.

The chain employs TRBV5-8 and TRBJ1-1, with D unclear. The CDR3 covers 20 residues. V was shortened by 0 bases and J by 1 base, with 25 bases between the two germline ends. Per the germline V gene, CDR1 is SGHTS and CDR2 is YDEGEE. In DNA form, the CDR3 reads TGTGCCAGCAGCTTGGTCTGGAGGACGTGGACTCCAAGAAAGAACACTGAAGCTTTCTTT. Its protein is CASSLVWRTWTPRKNTEAFF. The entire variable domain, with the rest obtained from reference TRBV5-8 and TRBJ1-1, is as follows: EAGVTQSPTHLIKTRGQQATLRCSPISGHTSVYWYQQALGLGLQFLLWYDEGEERNRGNFPPRFSGRQFPNYSSELNVNALELEDSALYLCASSLVWRTWTPRKNTEAFFGQGTRLTVV.

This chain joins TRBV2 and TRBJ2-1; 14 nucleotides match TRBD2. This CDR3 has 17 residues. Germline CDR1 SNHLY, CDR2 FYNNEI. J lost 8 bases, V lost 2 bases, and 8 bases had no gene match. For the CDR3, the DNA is TGTGCCAGCAGTGAAATCAAGACTAGCGGGAGGGGCGATGAGCAGTTCTTC. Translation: CASSEIKTSGRGDEQFF.

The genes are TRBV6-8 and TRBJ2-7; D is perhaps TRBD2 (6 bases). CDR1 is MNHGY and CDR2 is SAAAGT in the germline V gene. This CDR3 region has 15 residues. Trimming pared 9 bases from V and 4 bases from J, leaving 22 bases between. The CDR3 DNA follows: TGTGCCAGGGGGGGAATGAGGGAAGGGACTTACGAGCAGTACTTC. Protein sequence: CARGGMREGTYEQYF.

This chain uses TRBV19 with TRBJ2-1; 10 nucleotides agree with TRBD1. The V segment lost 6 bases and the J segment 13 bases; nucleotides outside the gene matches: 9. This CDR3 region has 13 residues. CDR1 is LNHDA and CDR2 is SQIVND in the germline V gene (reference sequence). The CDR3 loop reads CASRQGQGGDQFF. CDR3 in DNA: TGTGCCAGTAGACAAGGACAGGGGGGCGACCAGTTCTTC.

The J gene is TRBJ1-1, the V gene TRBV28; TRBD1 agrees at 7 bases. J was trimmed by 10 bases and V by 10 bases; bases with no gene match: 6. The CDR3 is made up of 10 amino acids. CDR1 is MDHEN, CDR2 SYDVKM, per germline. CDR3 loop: CATWRTGAFF. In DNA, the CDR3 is TGTGCCACCTGGAGGACAGGAGCTTTCTTT. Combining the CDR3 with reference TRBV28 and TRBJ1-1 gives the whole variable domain DVKVTQSSRYLVKRTGEKVFLECVQDMDHENMFWYRQDPGLGLRLIYFSYDVKMKEKGDIPEGYSVSREKKERFSLILESASTNQTSMYLCATWRTGAFFGQGTRLTVV.

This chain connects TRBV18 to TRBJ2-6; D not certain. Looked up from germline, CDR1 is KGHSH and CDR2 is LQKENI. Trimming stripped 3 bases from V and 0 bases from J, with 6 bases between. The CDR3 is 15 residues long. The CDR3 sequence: CASSPGHSGANVLTF. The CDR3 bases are TGTGCCAGCTCACCTGGCCACTCTGGGGCCAACGTCCTGACTTTC.

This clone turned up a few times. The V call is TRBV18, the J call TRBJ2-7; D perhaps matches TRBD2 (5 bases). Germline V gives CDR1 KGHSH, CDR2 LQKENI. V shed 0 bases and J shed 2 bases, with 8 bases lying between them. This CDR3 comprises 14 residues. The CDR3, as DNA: TGTGCCAGCTCACCACCCAGCGGCCCCTACGAGCAGTACTTC. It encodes CASSPPSGPYEQYF.

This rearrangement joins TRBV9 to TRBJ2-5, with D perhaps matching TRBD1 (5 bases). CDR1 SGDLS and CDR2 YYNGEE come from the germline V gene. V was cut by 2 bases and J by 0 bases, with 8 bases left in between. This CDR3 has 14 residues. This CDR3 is CASSVTAHQETQYF. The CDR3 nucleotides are TGTGCCAGCAGCGTGACAGCCCACCAAGAGACCCAGTACTTC.

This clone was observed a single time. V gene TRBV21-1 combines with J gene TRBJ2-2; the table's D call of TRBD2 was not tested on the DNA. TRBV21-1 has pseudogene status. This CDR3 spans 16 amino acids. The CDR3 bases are TGTGCCAGCAGCAAAGTGGAACGGGGAAGAACCGGGGAGCTGTTTTTT. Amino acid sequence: CASSKVERGRTGELFF.

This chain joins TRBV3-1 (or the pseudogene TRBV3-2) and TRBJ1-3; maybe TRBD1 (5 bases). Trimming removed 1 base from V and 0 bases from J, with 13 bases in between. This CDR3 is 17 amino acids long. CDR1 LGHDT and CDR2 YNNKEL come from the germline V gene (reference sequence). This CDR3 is CASSQAYRLTSGNTIYF. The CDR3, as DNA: TGTGCCAGCAGCCAAGCCTACAGGCTCACCTCTGGAAACACCATATATTTT.